This T cell receptor (beta chain) was sequenced for a study of beta chain features in type 1 diabetes. Regarding the study as a whole: Insertion counts at VDJ junctions were lower in type 1 diabetes patients, who also showed more deletions there.

Per germline, CDR1 MDHEN and CDR2 SYDVKM. After removal of 10 bases from V and 0 bases from J, the junction contained 6 bases not matched to a gene. The CDR3 sequence is 14 residues long. On this clone itself: Its antigen is not known.

As every portion of the isolated RNA was reverse transcribed, the sequencing read expressed TCRB transcripts. TCRdb's copy holds only in-frame clones and misses some; the assay was immunoSEQ multiplex PCR. The sample gives 150,000 to 200,000 clones, about 9.1% of which show up once; under 2.5% is in the top ten. Sequenced input: central memory CD4+ T cells from blood. This TCR was sampled from a woman younger than 30 in good health. This sequence joins TRBV28 and TRBJ2-3; 8 nucleotides line up with TRBD2. The CDR3 DNA is TGTGCCATACTAGCGGAGGGGAGCACAGATACGCAGTATTTT. It yields the protein CAILAEGSTDTQYF.